This T cell receptor beta chain stems from a study of cytomegalovirus exposure and HLA in healthy donors. Use of 60 Vbeta and 13 Jbeta primers characterized the PCR. Data came from immunoSEQ multiplex PCR; TCRdb stores just in-frame clones and leaves some out. The sample lists approximately 160,000 clones, approximately 67% occurring once. On this clone itself: Its antigen is unidentified.

CDR1 is LGHNA, CDR2 YNFKEQ, per germline. This CDR3 spans 19 amino acids. J lost 8 bases, V lost 1 base, and 19 bases had no gene match. Study conclusions and caveats: In a later analysis, V- and J-gene trimming of beta chains associated with a DCLRE1C missense variant, replicated independently. A further, later analysis showed that HLA-associated TCR beta chains (compared with equally common others) were more clonally expanded.

This chain connects TRBV4-2 to TRBJ2-1, with 8 bases fitting TRBD2. This receptor was identified in a woman aged 18-35 years in good health and CMV-seropositive. The sequenced sample consisted of PBMCs. The CDR3 coding sequence is TGTGCCAGCAGCCAAGCTGATAGCGGGATAGGCGTATCTAGGGATGAGCAGTTCTTC. It specifies CASSQADSGIGVSRDEQFF.